Listed here are 9 T cell receptor beta chains from one sample, sequenced in a study of identical twins. TCRdb used MiXCR to reprocess the 5' RACE reads, holding one entry per CDR3 protein. The sample has 1,800,000 or so distinct CDR3 sequences; roughly a third are singletons. Sequencing input: cord blood. The receptors stem from a newborn girl in good health.

A few counts support this clonotype. V and J are TRBV29-1 and TRBJ1-1; 9 nucleotides agree with TRBD1. This CDR3 has 17 residues. Germline V lookup: CDR1 SQVTM, CDR2 ANQGSEA. V lost 5 bases and J lost 1; bases outside the gene matches: 14. Here the CDR3 DNA reads TGCAGCGTTTTACCCGGGACAGGGATCGGAACGAACACTGAAGCTTTCTTT. Translating gives CSVLPGTGIGTNTEAFF.

This clonotype appeared a few times. The rearrangement joins TRBV12-3 or TRBV12-4 to TRBJ2-4; no clear D. Trimming stripped 3 bases from V and 4 bases from J, with 10 bases between. The CDR3 is 14 residues long. CDR3 nucleotides: TGTGCCAGCAGTTTGTCCTATAAGAAAAACATTCAGTACTTC. Amino acid sequence: CASSLSYKKNIQYF.

This chain connects TRBV20-1 to TRBJ1-1; no reliable D call. The CDR3 has 14 amino acids. Per germline, CDR1 DFQATT and CDR2 SNEGSKA (reference sequence). V was clipped by 2 bases and J by 1 base, with 11 bases between them. The CDR3 nucleotides are TGCAGTGCTAGATTTCGGCTGCCGAACACTGAAGCTTTCTTT. Translation: CSARFRLPNTEAFF.

This clonotype turned up a few times. The chain has TRBV20-1 and TRBJ1-5; D gene uncertain. Trimming cost V 1 base and J 2 bases, with 6 bases left between them. The CDR3 has 13 amino acids. Germline assignment: CDR1 DFQATT and CDR2 SNEGSKA (reference sequence). CDR3 region: CSARAPGNQPQHF. For the CDR3, the DNA is TGCAGTGCTAGAGCTCCCGGCAATCAGCCCCAGCATTTT.

The V call is TRBV7-2, the J call TRBJ1-6; D remains unclear. The length of the CDR3 is 16 residues. V dropped 2 bases and J dropped 10 bases, with 18 bases sitting between them. Germline lookup yields CDR1 SGHTA and CDR2 FQGNSA. The CDR3 is CASSLSRHEVGSPLHF. DNA of the CDR3: TGTGCCAGCAGCTTAAGCCGACACGAGGTGGGATCACCCCTCCACTTT.

The chain couples TRBV7-2 to TRBJ2-3, with unresolved D. Trimming removed 2 bases at V and 1 base at J, with 10 bases between. In germline, CDR1 is SGHTA, CDR2 FQGNSA. The CDR3 runs 15 residues. The CDR3 loop is CASSLLGLGTDTQYF. The CDR3, as DNA: TGTGCCAGCAGCTTATTGGGGTTGGGCACAGATACGCAGTATTTT.

The V and J genes are TRBV2 and TRBJ1-5, with a weak D call TRBD1 (5 bases). CDR3 size: 13 residues. Trimming took 11 bases from V and 3 from J, leaving 14 bases between them. Per the germline V gene, CDR1 is SNHLY and CDR2 is FYNNEI. In DNA, the CDR3 is TGTGCCGGTCGAACAGGTTACAATCAGCCCCAGCATTTT. Protein sequence: CAGRTGYNQPQHF.

V and J are TRBV10-2 and TRBJ2-7, with TRBD2 as a possible D gene (5 bases). CDR3 length: 17 residues. Germline-derived CDR1 and CDR2 are WSHSY and SAAADI. V gave up 0 bases and J gave up 5 bases, with 20 bases separating them. Here the CDR3 DNA reads TGCGCCAGCAGTGAGTCGATCGGGTCTAGCCTGATCCACGAGCAGTACTTC. Amino acid sequence: CASSESIGSSLIHEQYF.

On this clonotype: A much larger clone lies a single base off, so this may be a read error. The chain is built from TRBV10-2 and TRBJ2-1; 7 bases fit TRBD1. With V trimmed by 5 bases and J by 10 bases, 14 bases remained unmatched. Germline CDR1 WSHSY, CDR2 SAAADI. The CDR3 sequence is 15 residues long. CDR3 sequence (DNA): TGCGCCAGCAGTTCCGGGACAGTAAGCTCCTACGAGCAGTTCTTC. It codes for CASSSGTVSSYEQFF.